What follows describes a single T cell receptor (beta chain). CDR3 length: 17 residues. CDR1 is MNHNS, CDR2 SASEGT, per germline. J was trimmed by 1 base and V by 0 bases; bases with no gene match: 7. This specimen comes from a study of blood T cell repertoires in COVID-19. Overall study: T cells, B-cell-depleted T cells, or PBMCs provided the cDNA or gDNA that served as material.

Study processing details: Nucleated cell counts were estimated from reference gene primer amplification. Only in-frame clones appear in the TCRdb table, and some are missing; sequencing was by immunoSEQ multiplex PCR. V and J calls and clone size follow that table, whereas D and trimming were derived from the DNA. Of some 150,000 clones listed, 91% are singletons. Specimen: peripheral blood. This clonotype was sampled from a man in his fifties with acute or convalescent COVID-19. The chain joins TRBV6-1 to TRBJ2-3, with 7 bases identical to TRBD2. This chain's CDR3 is CASSEAQKRGGTDTQYF. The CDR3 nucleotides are TGTGCCAGCAGTGAAGCCCAGAAGCGGGGAGGCACAGATACGCAGTATTTT.